This passage covers 9 T cell receptor beta chains from one sample sequenced in a study of regulatory T cells in long-lasting Graves disease. The authors built TCR beta libraries using iRepertoire HTBI primers and Arm-PCR of CDR3 regions. TCRdb processed the multiplex PCR reads anew with MiXCR; each CDR3 protein has one entry. The table has about 540,000 distinct CDR3 sequences, roughly 12% seen once. As to time point: newly diagnosed GD, antithyroid drugs for less than 3 months. With RNA extracted from PBMCs as input, the TCR library was made. This sample also appeared in a second study, on T cells in Graves' hyperthyroidism and ophthalmopathy.

The sequencing here drew on peripheral blood mononuclear cells (PBMCs), taken at new diagnosis, from a patient treated with antithyroid drugs. All receptors derive from a man aged 25 to 40 with Graves disease.

This clonotype appeared many times. V usage is TRBV12-3 or TRBV12-4 and J usage is TRBJ2-2; 10 nucleotides line up with TRBD1. V lost 3 bases to trimming and J lost 3 bases; unmatched junction nucleotides: 1. CDR3 length: 15 amino acids. CDR3 in amino acids: CASSFGTGDTGELFF. The CDR3 DNA reads as TGTGCCAGCAGTTTCGGGACAGGGGACACCGGGGAGCTGTTTTTT.

This clonotype came up many times. This chain connects TRBV20-1 to TRBJ1-2; no reliable D call. Germline V gives CDR1 DFQATT, CDR2 SNEGSKA (reference sequence). The CDR3 has 11 residues. Trimming shortened V by 6 bases and J by 2 bases, and 7 bases separated the two germline ends. The chain's CDR3 is CSADPNYGYTF. The CDR3 region has the DNA TGCAGTGCGGACCCAAACTATGGCTACACCTTC.

This clonotype was detected only a few times. The J gene is TRBJ2-7, the V gene TRBV6-5; TRBD1 matches at 7 bases. The CDR3 runs 16 residues. Germline assignment: CDR1 MNHEY and CDR2 SVGAGI. J lost 2 bases, V lost 0 bases, and 7 bases had no gene match. In DNA form, the CDR3 reads TGTGCCAGCAGTTACTCGAGGGGGCCCCACACCTACGAGCAGTACTTC. The encoded protein is CASSYSRGPHTYEQYF.

This clonotype was found many times. The chain uses TRBV27 and TRBJ2-5; 8 nucleotides align to TRBD1. The CDR3 runs 13 residues. Germline V gene lookup returns CDR1 MNHEY and CDR2 SMNVEV (reference sequence). V trimming: 6 bases; J trimming: 5 bases; junction bases outside the gene matches: 5. Written as DNA, the CDR3 is TGTGCCAGCAGGAGGACAGGGAAGGAGACCCAGTACTTC. It yields the protein CASRRTGKETQYF.

This clonotype has more than one count but fewer than ten. The chain combines TRBV10-1 with TRBJ1-6; D is uncertain. V was pared by 2 bases and J by 7 bases, with 6 bases between. This CDR3 has 13 residues. CDR1 and CDR2 (germline): WNHNN, SYGVQD (reference sequence). The CDR3 spells CASSEGSNSPLHF. The DNA for the CDR3 is TGCGCCAGCAGTGAGGGGTCCAATTCACCCCTCCACTTT.

This clonotype came up many times. The V call is TRBV7-7, the J call TRBJ2-1, with a possible D match to TRBD2 (6 bases). The CDR3 covers 16 residues. From germline, CDR1 is SSHAT and CDR2 FNYEAQ (reference sequence). Trimming pared 1 base from V and 7 bases from J, leaving 17 bases between. CDR3 DNA: TGTGCCAGCAGCTTAGGTTTGGGACTGACGGGGAATGAGCAGTTCTTC. Translation gives CASSLGLGLTGNEQFF.

Only a few counts were recorded for this clonotype. V gene TRBV5-1 combines with J gene TRBJ1-2; TRBD1 matches 7 bases. The CDR3 totals 14 residues. V was clipped by 4 bases and J by 5 bases; unmatched bases: 8. CDR1 is SGHRS, CDR2 YFSETQ, per germline. The CDR3 region has the DNA TGCGCCAGCAGCCTCGGGACAGCTATATATGGCTACACCTTC. It is translated as CASSLGTAIYGYTF.

This clonotype was found many times. The CDR3 DNA is TGCAGTGCGACGATCGACAGTTACTACGAGCAGTACTTC. It specifies CSATIDSYYEQYF. This chain links TRBV20-1 with TRBJ2-7; TRBD1 is a possible D gene (5 bases). Germline CDR1 reads DFQATT; CDR2 reads SNEGSKA (reference sequence). The CDR3 extends over 13 amino acids. The germline V and J ends were trimmed by 6 bases and 3 bases, with 15 bases remaining between them.

This clonotype was picked up a small number of times. V gene TRBV20-1 combines with J gene TRBJ2-1; a possible D gene is TRBD2 (6 bases). Trimming shortened V by 2 bases and J by 4 bases, and 12 bases separated the two germline ends. The germline CDR1 and CDR2 sequences are DFQATT and SNEGSKA (reference sequence). The CDR3 is 14 residues long. CDR3 amino acids: CSARTEGEYNEQFF. For the CDR3, the DNA is TGCAGTGCTAGAACGGAGGGAGAGTACAATGAGCAGTTCTTC.